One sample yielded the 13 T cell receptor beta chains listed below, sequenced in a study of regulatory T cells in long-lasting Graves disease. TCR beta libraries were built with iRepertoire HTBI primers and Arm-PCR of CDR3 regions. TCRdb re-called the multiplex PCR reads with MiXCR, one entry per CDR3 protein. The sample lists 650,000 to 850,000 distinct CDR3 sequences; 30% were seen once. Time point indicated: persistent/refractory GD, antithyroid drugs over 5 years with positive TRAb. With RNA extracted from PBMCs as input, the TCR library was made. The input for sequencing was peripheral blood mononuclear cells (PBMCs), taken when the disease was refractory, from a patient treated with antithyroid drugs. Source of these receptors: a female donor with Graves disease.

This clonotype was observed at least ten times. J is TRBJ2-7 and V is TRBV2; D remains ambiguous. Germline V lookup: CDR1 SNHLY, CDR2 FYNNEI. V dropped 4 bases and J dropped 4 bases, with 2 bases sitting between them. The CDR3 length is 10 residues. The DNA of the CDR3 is TGTGCCAGCAGTGTTTACGAGCAGTACTTC. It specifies CASSVYEQYF.

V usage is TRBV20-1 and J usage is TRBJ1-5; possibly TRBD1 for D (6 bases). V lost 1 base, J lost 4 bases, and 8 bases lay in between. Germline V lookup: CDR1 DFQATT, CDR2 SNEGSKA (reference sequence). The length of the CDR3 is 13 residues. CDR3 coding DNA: TGCAGTGCTAGAGTTCAGGGGAATCAGCCCCAGCATTTT. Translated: CSARVQGNQPQHF.

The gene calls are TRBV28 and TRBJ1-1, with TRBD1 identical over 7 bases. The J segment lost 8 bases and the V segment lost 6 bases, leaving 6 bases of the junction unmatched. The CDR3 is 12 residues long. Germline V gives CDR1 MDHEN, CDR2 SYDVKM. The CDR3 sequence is CASREPGGEAFF. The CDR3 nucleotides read TGTGCCAGCAGGGAACCAGGGGGGGAAGCTTTCTTT.

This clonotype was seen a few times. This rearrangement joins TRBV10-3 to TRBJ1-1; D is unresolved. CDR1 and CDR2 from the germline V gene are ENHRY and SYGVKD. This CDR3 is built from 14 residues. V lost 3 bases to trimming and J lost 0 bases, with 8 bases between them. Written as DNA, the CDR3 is TGTGCCATCAGTGACGAGGAGATGAACACTGAAGCTTTCTTT. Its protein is CAISDEEMNTEAFF.

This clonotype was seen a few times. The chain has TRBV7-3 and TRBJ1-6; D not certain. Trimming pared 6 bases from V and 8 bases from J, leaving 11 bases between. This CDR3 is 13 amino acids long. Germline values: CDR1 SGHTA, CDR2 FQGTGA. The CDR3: CASRPSGDSPLHF. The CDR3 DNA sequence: TGTGCCAGCAGACCTTCTGGGGATTCACCCCTCCACTTT.

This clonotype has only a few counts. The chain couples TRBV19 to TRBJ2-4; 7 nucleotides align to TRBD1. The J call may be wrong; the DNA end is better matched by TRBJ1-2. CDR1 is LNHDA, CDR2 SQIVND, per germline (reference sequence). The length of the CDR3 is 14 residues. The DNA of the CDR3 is TGTGCCAGTAGGTTGGGACAGTCTTATTATGGCTACACCTTC. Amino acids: CASRLGQSYYGYTF.

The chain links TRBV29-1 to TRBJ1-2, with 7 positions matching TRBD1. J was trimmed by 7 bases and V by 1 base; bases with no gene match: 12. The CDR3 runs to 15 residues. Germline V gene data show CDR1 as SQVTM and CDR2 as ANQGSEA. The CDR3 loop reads CSVEGPGQRAGGYTF. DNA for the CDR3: TGCAGCGTTGAAGGGCCGGGACAGAGGGCGGGTGGCTACACCTTC.

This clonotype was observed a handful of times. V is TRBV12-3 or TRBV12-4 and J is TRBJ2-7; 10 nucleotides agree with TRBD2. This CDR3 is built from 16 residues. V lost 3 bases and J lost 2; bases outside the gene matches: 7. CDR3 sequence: CASSFSVAGGTYEQYF. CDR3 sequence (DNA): TGTGCCAGCAGTTTCTCTGTAGCGGGAGGAACCTACGAGCAGTACTTC.

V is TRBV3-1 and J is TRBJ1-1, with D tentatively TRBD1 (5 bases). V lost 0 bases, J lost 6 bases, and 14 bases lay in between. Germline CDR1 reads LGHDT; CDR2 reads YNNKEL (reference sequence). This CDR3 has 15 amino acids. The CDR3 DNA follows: TGTGCCAGCAGCCAAGAGGGACTTCGGGGTGCTGAAGCTTTCTTT. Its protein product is CASSQEGLRGAEAFF.

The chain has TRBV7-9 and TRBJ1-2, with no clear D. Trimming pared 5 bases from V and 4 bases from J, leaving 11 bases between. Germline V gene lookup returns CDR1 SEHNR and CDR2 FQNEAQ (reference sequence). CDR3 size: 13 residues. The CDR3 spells CASSPLGSYGYTF. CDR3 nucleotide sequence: TGTGCCAGCAGCCCCCTGGGGAGCTATGGCTACACCTTC.

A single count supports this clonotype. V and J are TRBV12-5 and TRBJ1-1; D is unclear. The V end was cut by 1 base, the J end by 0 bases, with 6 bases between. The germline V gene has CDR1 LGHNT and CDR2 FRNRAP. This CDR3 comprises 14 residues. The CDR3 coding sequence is TGTGCTAGTGGTTTGGAAAGGCTGAACACTGAAGCTTTCTTT. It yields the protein CASGLERLNTEAFF.

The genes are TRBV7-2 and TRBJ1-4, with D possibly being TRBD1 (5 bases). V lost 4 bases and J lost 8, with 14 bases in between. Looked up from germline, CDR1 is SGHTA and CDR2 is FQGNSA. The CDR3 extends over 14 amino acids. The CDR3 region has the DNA TGTGCCAGCAGCTCCGGCAGGGAAGTGGAAAAACTGTTTTTT. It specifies CASSSGREVEKLFF.

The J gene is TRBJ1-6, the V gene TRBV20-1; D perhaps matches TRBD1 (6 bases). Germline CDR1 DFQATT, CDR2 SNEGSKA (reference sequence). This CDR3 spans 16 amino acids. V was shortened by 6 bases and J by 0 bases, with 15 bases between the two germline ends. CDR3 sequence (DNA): TGCAGTGCAACGTCGGGGGCGGGCTCCTATAATTCACCCCTCCACTTT. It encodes CSATSGAGSYNSPLHF.